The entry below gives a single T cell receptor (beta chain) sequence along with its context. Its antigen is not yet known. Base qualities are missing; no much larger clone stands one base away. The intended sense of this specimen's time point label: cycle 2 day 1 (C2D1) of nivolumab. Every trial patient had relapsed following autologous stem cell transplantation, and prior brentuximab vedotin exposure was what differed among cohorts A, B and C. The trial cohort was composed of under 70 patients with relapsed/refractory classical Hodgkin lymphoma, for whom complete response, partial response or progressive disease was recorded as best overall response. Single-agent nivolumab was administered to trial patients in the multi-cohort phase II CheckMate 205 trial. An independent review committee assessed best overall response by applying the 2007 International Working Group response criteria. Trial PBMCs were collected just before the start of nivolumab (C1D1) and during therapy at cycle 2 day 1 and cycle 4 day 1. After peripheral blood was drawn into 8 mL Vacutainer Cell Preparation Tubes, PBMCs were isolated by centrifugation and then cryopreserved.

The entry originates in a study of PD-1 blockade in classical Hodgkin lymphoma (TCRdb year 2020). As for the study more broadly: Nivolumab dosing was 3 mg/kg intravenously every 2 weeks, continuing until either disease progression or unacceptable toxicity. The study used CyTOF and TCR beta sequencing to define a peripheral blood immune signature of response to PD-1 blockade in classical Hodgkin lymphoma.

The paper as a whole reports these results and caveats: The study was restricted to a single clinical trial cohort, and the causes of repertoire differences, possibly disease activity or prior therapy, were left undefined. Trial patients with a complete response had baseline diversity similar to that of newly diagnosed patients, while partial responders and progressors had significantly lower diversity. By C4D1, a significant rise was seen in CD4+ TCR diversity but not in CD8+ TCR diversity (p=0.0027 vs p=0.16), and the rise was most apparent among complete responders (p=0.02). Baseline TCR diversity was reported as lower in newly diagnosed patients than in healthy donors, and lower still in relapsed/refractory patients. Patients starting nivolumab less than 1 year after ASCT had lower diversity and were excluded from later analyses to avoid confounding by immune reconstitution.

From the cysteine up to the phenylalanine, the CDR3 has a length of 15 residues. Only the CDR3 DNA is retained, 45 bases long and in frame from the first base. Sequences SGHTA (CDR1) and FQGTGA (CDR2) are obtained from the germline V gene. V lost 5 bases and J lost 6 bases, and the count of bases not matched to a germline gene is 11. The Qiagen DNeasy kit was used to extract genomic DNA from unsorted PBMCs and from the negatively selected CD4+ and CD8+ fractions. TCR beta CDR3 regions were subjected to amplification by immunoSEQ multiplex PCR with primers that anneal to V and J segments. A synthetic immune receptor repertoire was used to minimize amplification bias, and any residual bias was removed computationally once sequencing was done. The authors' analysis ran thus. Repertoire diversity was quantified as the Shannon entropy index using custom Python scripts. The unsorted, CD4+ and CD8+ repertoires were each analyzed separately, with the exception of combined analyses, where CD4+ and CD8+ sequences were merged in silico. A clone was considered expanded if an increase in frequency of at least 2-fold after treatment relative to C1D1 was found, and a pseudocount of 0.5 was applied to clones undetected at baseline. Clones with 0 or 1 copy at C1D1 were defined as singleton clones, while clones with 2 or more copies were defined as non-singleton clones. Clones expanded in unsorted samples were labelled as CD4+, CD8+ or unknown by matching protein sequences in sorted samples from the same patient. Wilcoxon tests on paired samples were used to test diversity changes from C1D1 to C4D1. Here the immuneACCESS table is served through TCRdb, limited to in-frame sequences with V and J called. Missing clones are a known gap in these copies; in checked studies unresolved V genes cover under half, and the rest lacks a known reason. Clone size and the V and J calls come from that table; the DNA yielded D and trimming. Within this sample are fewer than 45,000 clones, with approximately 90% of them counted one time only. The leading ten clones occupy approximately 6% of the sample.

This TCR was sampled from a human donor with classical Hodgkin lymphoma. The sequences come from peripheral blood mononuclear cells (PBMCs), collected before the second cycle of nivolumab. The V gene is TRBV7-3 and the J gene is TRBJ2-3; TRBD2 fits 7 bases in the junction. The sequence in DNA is TGTGCCAGCAGCCCATGGGGGGGGATTGAGGATACGCAGTATTTT. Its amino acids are CASSPWGGIEDTQYF. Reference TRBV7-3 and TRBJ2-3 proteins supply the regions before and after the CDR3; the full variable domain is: GAGVSQTPSNKVTEKGKYVELRCDPISGHTALYWYRQSLGQGPEFLIYFQGTGAADDSGLPNDRFFAVRPEGSVSTLKIQRTERGDSAVYLCASSPWGGIEDTQYFGPGTRLTVL.